This T cell receptor (beta chain) derives from a study of post-analysis software for immune sequencing data. Study-level points and caveats: There were five TRBV segments more frequent in patients than controls, and TRBV5-6, TRBV5-1 and TRBV20-1 were among them.

TCR beta cDNA libraries included unique molecular identifiers. MiXCR was run by TCRdb on the PCR reads, yielding one entry per CDR3 protein. The sample shows approximately 460,000 distinct CDR3 sequences, over 35% of them seen only once. This clonotype was seen a few times. Antigen unknown. Germline loops: CDR1 SGHRS, CDR2 YFSETQ. The CDR3 runs to 17 residues. After removal of 7 bases from V and 2 bases from J, the junction contained 10 bases not matched to a gene. The sequence was collected from a girl aged 5 to 17 with multiple sclerosis. The chain joins TRBV5-1 to TRBJ2-1; 12 bases map to TRBD2. The sample was blood. The CDR3 sequence: CASGPSGRDITYNEQFF. CDR3 DNA: TGCGCCAGCGGGCCTAGCGGGAGGGACATAACCTACAATGAGCAGTTCTTC.